The clone carrying this T cell receptor beta chain was picked up one time. This sample is drawn from a study of blood T cell repertoires in COVID-19. Study background: Samples taken during acute and convalescent COVID-19 were collected in the United States, Italy and Spain.

Original analysis: Amplifying reference gene primers gave estimates of nucleated cell counts. Data came from immunoSEQ multiplex PCR; TCRdb stores just in-frame clones and leaves some out. V and J calls and clone size are copied from that table; D and trimming were computed from the DNA. The sample shows fewer than 300,000 clones, 70% to 90% of them seen only once. CDR1 is KGHSH, CDR2 LQKENI, per germline. V gave up 1 base and J gave up 7 bases; unmatched junction bases: 13. This CDR3 contains 17 residues. Sample: PBMCs or T cells enriched from blood (not recorded which). The receptor was isolated from a woman between 40 and 55 years old with acute COVID-19. The chain has TRBV18 and TRBJ2-7, with 10 bases that match TRBD2. DNA of the CDR3: TGTGCCAGCTCACCACGGGATGGTAGCGGGAGGCCCTCGGAGCAGTACGTC. Translated, it gives CASSPRDGSGRPSEQYV.